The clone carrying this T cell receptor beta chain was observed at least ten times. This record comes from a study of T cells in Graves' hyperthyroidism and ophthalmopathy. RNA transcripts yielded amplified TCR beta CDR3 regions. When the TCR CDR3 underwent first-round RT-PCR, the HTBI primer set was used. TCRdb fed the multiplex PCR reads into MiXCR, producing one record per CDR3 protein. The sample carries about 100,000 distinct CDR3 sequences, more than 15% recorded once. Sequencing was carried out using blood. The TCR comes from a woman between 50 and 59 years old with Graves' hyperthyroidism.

The CDR3 DNA is TGTGCCAGCAGTGTAAGCTATGAGCAGTTCTTC. Its protein product is CASSVSYEQFF. The chain uses TRBV6-1 and TRBJ2-1; D is ambiguous. V was cut by 4 bases and J by 8 bases, with 6 bases left in between. From germline, CDR1 is MNHNS and CDR2 SASEGT. The CDR3 runs 11 residues.